There are many counts of the clone carrying this T cell receptor beta chain. The source of the sample is a study of T cells after yellow fever vaccination. Study details: Preparation of the low-cell-number fractions used SMART-Seq v4 Ultra Low Input.

Study results and limitations: Clonotype sharing between CD4 and CD8 compartments was small. The booster saw the reappearance of most primary-vaccination clones (roughly 96% CD4, about 85% CD8).

V was trimmed by 2 bases and J by 2 bases, leaving 13 bases between them. CDR3 size: 15 residues. Germline V CDR1 and CDR2: MNHEY, SMNVEV (reference sequence). 5'RACE template switching produced TCR cDNA carrying a universal primer site and UMIs. TCRdb re-derived calls from the 5' RACE reads in MiXCR, one entry per CDR3 protein. The sample has about 25,000 distinct CDR3 sequences, approximately 3.2% seen once; the top ten hold around 0.98%. The starting material was PBMCs, either bulk or a sorted T-cell subset (CD4+, CD8+, memory, or dextramer-sorted; not recorded which), obtained more than 35 days after the first yellow fever vaccination. This clonotype originated in a man aged 18 to 29 who received the YFV17D yellow fever vaccine. The rearrangement links TRBV27 to TRBJ2-7; possible D gene TRBD2, 6 bases. DNA for the CDR3: TGTGCCAGCAGTTTACGGCGGGGACCTCCCTACGAGCAGTACTTC. It codes for CASSLRRGPPYEQYF.